This entry describes one T cell receptor (beta chain). The CDR3 runs to 15 residues. Trimming removed 5 bases from V and 7 bases from J, with 17 bases in between. CDR1 SGHTA and CDR2 FQGNSA come from the germline V gene. The data were produced by immunoSEQ multiplex PCR, yet TCRdb's version contains in-frame clones alone and is incomplete. The data show around 2,000,000 clones, 85% to 95% seen once. The sample comes from a study of shared clonotypes between healthy human individuals. The origin of this receptor is a man between 18 and 35 years old in good health. The rearrangement uses TRBV7-2 and TRBJ1-4; TRBD1 might be the D (6 bases). The sequencing sample was made of naive CD4+ T cells sorted from blood. The sample's subset: CD45RA+ positively selected. The CDR3 bases are TGTGCCAGCAGCCCTACGGGGGGCGCGGGTGAAAAACTGTTTTTT. Translated, it gives CASSPTGGAGEKLFF.